The 19 T cell receptor beta chains reported below all come from one sample, sequenced in a study of blood T cell repertoires in COVID-19. Only in-frame clones appear in the TCRdb table, and some are missing; sequencing was by immunoSEQ multiplex PCR. This sample yields more than 85,000 clones, of which roughly 79% are seen a single time; more than 9% belongs to the top ten. The sample was peripheral blood. The receptors stem from a man between 65 and 80 years old with acute or convalescent COVID-19.

The CDR3 nucleotides read TGTGCCTGGAGTGAGCACAGGGCGGCTAATGAAAAACTGTTTTTT. It specifies CAWSEHRAANEKLFF. The chain employs TRBV30 and TRBJ1-4; the D gene is possibly TRBD1 (6 bases). The V gene lost 1 base and the J gene lost 3 bases, with 12 bases spanning the gap. Per germline, CDR1 GTSNPN and CDR2 SVGIG (reference sequence). The CDR3 totals 15 residues.

This clone was seen ten or more times. V gene TRBV4-1 combines with J gene TRBJ2-2; 10 nucleotides agree with TRBD1. J lost 5 bases, V lost 3 bases, and 6 bases had no gene match. Germline CDR1 reads MGHRA; CDR2 reads YSYEKL. The CDR3 runs to 16 residues. The CDR3 sequence is CASSQASGQGTGELFF. Here the CDR3 DNA reads TGCGCCAGCAGCCAGGCTTCGGGACAGGGGACCGGGGAGCTGTTTTTT.

This clone was observed a few times. This chain joins TRBV7-9 and TRBJ2-1, with D maybe TRBD2 (5 bases). V was cut by 3 bases and J by 6 bases, with 21 bases left in between. Germline CDR1 reads SEHNR; CDR2 reads FQNEAQ (reference sequence). CDR3 size: 17 residues. The CDR3 is CASSFLALDQSGNEQFF. CDR3 DNA: TGTGCCAGCAGCTTTTTGGCCCTAGACCAGAGCGGCAATGAGCAGTTCTTC.

The V gene is TRBV15, the J gene TRBJ1-4; D is ambiguous. Looked up from germline, CDR1 is LNHNV and CDR2 is YYDKDF (reference sequence). The germline V and J ends were trimmed by 3 bases and 6 bases, with 11 bases remaining between them. The CDR3 is made up of 14 amino acids. The CDR3 is CATSSRSGYEKLFF. The CDR3, as DNA: TGTGCCACCAGCAGTCGATCGGGGTATGAAAAACTGTTTTTT.

Here the CDR3 DNA reads TGTGCCAGCAGCTTAGTAGCCTTCGCGAACACCGGGGAGCTGTTTTTT. Translating it yields CASSLVAFANTGELFF. The chain couples TRBV7-9 to TRBJ2-2; no clear D. The CDR3 is made up of 16 amino acids. The germline gives CDR1 SEHNR, CDR2 FQNEAQ (reference sequence). With 1 base removed from V and 0 bases from J, the gap between germline ends came to 9 bases.

This chain connects TRBV5-4 to TRBJ2-2; 8 bases line up with TRBD1. The CDR3 is 15 amino acids. With V trimmed by 4 bases and J by 12 bases, 14 bases remained unmatched. CDR1 and CDR2 (germline): SGHNT, YYREEE (reference sequence). The DNA of the CDR3 is TGTGCCAGCAGCACCGAGACAGGGGAATCGGGGAAGCTGTTTTTT. Translating gives CASSTETGESGKLFF.

The chain is built from TRBV6-5 and TRBJ1-6; 8 nucleotides match TRBD1. V lost 6 bases and J lost 5; bases outside the gene matches: 6. The CDR3 has 15 residues. Germline CDR1 MNHEY, CDR2 SVGAGI. Written as DNA, the CDR3 is TGTGCCAGCAGCCTCGGGACAGGACATAATTCACCCCTCCACTTT. As protein: CASSLGTGHNSPLHF.

This clone was found a few times. This chain's CDR3 is CASSDPIQGGIIDNEQFF. The CDR3 coding sequence is TGTGCCAGCAGTGATCCAATACAGGGGGGAATTATAGACAATGAGCAGTTCTTC. V gene TRBV6-4 combines with J gene TRBJ2-1; 8 nucleotides match TRBD1. Germline V gene lookup returns CDR1 MRHNA and CDR2 SNTAGT. The length of the CDR3 is 18 residues. After removal of 3 bases from V and 5 bases from J, the junction contained 15 bases not matched to a gene.

The chain has TRBV4-1 and TRBJ2-2, with D perhaps matching TRBD1 (6 bases). Trimming left V 4 bases short and J 6 bases short, with 18 bases between. The CDR3 is 16 residues long. Germline V gives CDR1 MGHRA, CDR2 YSYEKL. The CDR3 here is CASSRGQGTIAGELFF. The CDR3 coding sequence is TGCGCCAGCAGCCGTGGTCAGGGGACGATCGCCGGGGAGCTGTTTTTT.

This CDR3 is CATSAGGSQNEQFF. In DNA form, the CDR3 reads TGTGCCACCAGTGCGGGGGGGTCTCAGAATGAGCAGTTCTTC. The chain combines TRBV24-1 with TRBJ2-1, with 8 nucleotides matching TRBD2. The length of the CDR3 is 14 residues. Germline CDR1 reads KGHDR; CDR2 reads SFDVKD. V lost 5 bases to trimming and J lost 7 bases; unmatched junction nucleotides: 6.

This clone was found a few times. CDR3 bases: TGTGCCAGCAGTCTCACAGATACGCAGTATTTT. Translated, it gives CASSLTDTQYF. V gene TRBV3-1 (or the pseudogene TRBV3-2) combines with J gene TRBJ2-3, with D unresolved. V lost 6 bases, J lost 2 bases, and 3 bases lay in between. This CDR3 spans 11 amino acids. CDR1 is LGHDT and CDR2 is YNNKEL in the germline V gene (reference sequence).

The chain employs TRBV30 and TRBJ1-2; a possible D gene is TRBD1 (5 bases). The germline V gene has CDR1 GTSNPN and CDR2 SVGIG (reference sequence). With 3 bases removed from V and 7 bases from J, the gap between germline ends came to 15 bases. The CDR3 runs 13 residues. The CDR3 nucleotides are TGTGCCTGGAGCCCGGGACTTAAGGCTGGCTACACCTTC. Protein sequence: CAWSPGLKAGYTF.

On this clone itself: The same CDR3 can be traced to other DNA sequences in this sample. The chain joins TRBV9 to TRBJ2-3; 15 bases are shared with TRBD2. Germline CDR1 is SGDLS and CDR2 is YYNGEE. CDR3 length: 17 amino acids. With V trimmed by 4 bases and J by 2 bases, 5 bases remained unmatched. CDR3 sequence (DNA): TGTGCCAGCAGCCCGGGACTAGCGGGGGGCTTCACAGATACGCAGTATTTT. This sequence encodes CASSPGLAGGFTDTQYF.

V is TRBV6-5 and J is TRBJ1-1; D perhaps matches TRBD1 (6 bases). The V end lost 5 bases, the J end lost 2 bases, and 12 bases lay between the germline ends. This CDR3 comprises 14 residues. Germline assignment: CDR1 MNHEY and CDR2 SVGAGI. CDR3 residues: CASSPTGFNTEAFF. The CDR3 DNA is TGTGCCAGCAGTCCCACAGGGTTCAACACTGAAGCTTTCTTT.

The CDR3 loop is CASSSSQGAGFEKLFF. The DNA of the CDR3 is TGTGCCAGCAGCTCGTCTCAGGGGGCGGGTTTTGAAAAACTGTTTTTT. J is TRBJ1-4 and V is TRBV7-6, with TRBD1 identical over 8 bases. Germline assignment: CDR1 SGHVS and CDR2 FNYEAQ. The length of the CDR3 is 16 residues. V was pared by 4 bases and J by 7 bases, with 11 bases of the junction left unmatched.

The V and J genes are TRBV24-1 and TRBJ2-1; 7 bases map to TRBD1. There are 16 residues in the CDR3. Germline V lookup: CDR1 KGHDR, CDR2 SFDVKD. The ends lost 1 base at V and 8 bases at J; junction bases unmatched: 10. Written as DNA, the CDR3 is TGTGCCACCAGTGATTTCCAAGGGGGCGGTGTGGATGAGCAGTTCTTC. As protein: CATSDFQGGGVDEQFF.

This chain connects TRBV6-5 to TRBJ2-1; no clear D. The CDR3 loop spans 14 amino acids. Germline-derived CDR1 and CDR2 are MNHEY and SVGAGI. Between the trimmed V and J ends, which lost 6 bases and 9 bases, there was a span of 18 bases. The CDR3 protein is CASRPTLTPGEQFF. CDR3 nucleotide sequence: TGTGCCAGCAGGCCCACCCTAACCCCCGGTGAGCAGTTCTTC.

V is TRBV30 and J is TRBJ1-5, with 9 bases aligning to TRBD1. J lost 0 bases, V lost 0 bases, and 9 bases had no gene match. Germline CDR1 GTSNPN, CDR2 SVGIG (reference sequence). This CDR3 has 18 amino acids. The CDR3 bases are TGTGCCTGGAGTGTGACAGGGGGTTTTTGGGGTAGCAATCAGCCCCAGCATTTT. It is translated as CAWSVTGGFWGSNQPQHF. The full variable domain, with the rest looked up from reference TRBV30 and TRBJ1-5, is SQTIHQWPATLVQPVGSPLSLECTVEGTSNPNLYWYRQAAGRGLQLLFYSVGIGQISSEVPQNLSASRPQDRQFILSSKKLLLSDSGFYLCAWSVTGGFWGSNQPQHFGDGTRLSIL.

V usage is TRBV7-9 and J usage is TRBJ1-6; tentatively, D is TRBD1 (5 bases). The V and J ends lost 3 bases and 5 bases respectively, with 5 bases between them. The CDR3 is 13 amino acids. Per the germline V gene, CDR1 is SEHNR and CDR2 is FQNEAQ (reference sequence). This CDR3 is CASSFRDNSPLHF. CDR3 DNA sequence: TGTGCCAGCAGCTTCAGGGATAATTCACCCCTCCACTTT.